The present entry profiles one T cell receptor (beta chain) with its context. Germline V gives CDR1 SGHTA, CDR2 FQGNSA. V was pared by 0 bases and J by 7 bases, with 13 bases between. CDR3 length equals 15 residues. Clones were sequenced by immunoSEQ multiplex PCR, and TCRdb holds only the in-frame ones, with some missing. The profile shows 30,000 to 45,000 clones, around 90% of them singletons. The entry originates in a study of T cells in narcolepsy. The J gene is TRBJ2-1, the V gene TRBV7-2; D ambiguous. The sample comprised CD45RA- memory CD4+ T cells from PBMCs. This TCR came from a human donor with narcolepsy. The CDR3 DNA sequence: TGTGCCAGCAGCTTAGCCCCCCGGCGAGGTAATGAGCAGTTCTTC. This gives the protein CASSLAPRRGNEQFF.